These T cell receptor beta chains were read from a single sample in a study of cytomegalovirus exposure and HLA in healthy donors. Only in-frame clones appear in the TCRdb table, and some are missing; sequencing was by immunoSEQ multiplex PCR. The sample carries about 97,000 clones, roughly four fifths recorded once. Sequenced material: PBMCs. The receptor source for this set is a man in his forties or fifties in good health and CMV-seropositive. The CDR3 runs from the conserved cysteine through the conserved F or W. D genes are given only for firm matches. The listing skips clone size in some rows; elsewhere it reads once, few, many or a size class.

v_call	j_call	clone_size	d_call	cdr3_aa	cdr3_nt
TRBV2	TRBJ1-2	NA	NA	CASRSDSGYGYTF	TGTGCCAGCAGGTCGGACAGTGGGTATGGCTACACCTTC
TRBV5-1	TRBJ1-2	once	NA	CASSFTSLSYGYTF	TGCGCCAGCAGCTTCACCAGTTTGTCCTATGGCTACACCTTC
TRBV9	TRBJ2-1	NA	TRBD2	CASSLTSGRLTSYNEQFF	TGTGCCAGCAGCCTTACTAGCGGGAGATTGACCTCCTACAATGAGCAGTTCTTC
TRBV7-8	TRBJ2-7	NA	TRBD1	CASSLGQGVDRAYEQYF	TGTGCCAGCAGCTTAGGACAGGGGGTGGACCGGGCCTACGAGCAGTACTTC
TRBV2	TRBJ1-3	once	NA	CAGGGLGGRESGNTIYF	TGTGCCGGCGGCGGATTGGGGGGGAGGGAATCTGGAAACACCATATATTTT
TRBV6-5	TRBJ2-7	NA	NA	CASGQQGYEQYF	TGTGCCAGCGGTCAGCAGGGGTACGAGCAGTACTTC
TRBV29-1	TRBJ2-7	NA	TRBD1	CSEPGQASYEQYF	TGCAGCGAACCGGGACAGGCCTCCTACGAGCAGTACTTC
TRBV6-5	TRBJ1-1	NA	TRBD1	CASSSDRDTEAFF	TGTGCCAGCAGTTCCGACAGGGACACTGAAGCTTTCTTT
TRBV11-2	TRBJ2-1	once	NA	CASSLSLAGNEQFF	TGTGCCAGCAGCTTATCGCTAGCTGGCAATGAGCAGTTCTTC
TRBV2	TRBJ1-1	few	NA	CASSVGSGTEAFF	TGTGCCAGCAGTGTAGGGAGCGGCACTGAAGCTTTCTTT
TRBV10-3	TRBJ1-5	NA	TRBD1	CAISEDPGGSSQPQHF	TGTGCCATCAGTGAGGATCCAGGGGGCTCTAGTCAGCCCCAGCATTTT
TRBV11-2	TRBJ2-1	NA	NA	CASSLSPRNEQFF	TGTGCCAGCAGCTTAAGCCCCCGCAATGAGCAGTTCTTC
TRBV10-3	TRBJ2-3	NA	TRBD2	CAISEALAGATDTQYF	TGTGCCATCAGTGAGGCACTAGCGGGAGCGACAGATACGCAGTATTTT
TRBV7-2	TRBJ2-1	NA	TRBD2	CASGSLAGGEQFF	TGTGCCAGCGGATCTCTAGCGGGAGGCGAGCAGTTCTTC
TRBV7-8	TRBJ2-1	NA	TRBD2	CASSRTGTSGRSYNEQFF	TGTGCCAGCAGCCGAACTGGGACTAGCGGGAGGTCCTACAATGAGCAGTTCTTC
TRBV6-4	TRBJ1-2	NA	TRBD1	CASWTGTNYGYTF	TGTGCCAGTTGGACAGGGACAAACTATGGCTACACCTTC
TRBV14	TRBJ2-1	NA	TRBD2	CASSPLTSGRLSNEQFF	TGTGCTAGCAGCCCACTGACTAGCGGGAGGTTATCCAATGAGCAGTTCTTC
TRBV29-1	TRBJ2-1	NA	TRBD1	CSVDQDRPYNEQFF	TGCAGCGTGGATCAGGACAGGCCCTACAATGAGCAGTTCTTC
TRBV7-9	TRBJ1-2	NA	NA	CASSSDSYGYTF	TGTGCCAGCAGCTCGGACAGTTATGGCTACACCTTC
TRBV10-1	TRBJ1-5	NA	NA	CASISGNNSNQPQHF	TGCGCCAGCATCTCAGGGAATAATAGCAATCAGCCCCAGCATTTT
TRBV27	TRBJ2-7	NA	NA	CASSRYDRRAYEQYF	TGTGCCAGCAGTCGATACGACAGGCGAGCCTACGAGCAGTACTTC
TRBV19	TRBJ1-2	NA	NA	CASSMQGSTPTVGYTF	TGTGCCAGTAGTATGCAAGGCTCCACTCCGACTGTCGGCTACACCTTC
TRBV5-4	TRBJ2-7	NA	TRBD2	CASSQPRGGGDEQYF	TGTGCCAGCAGCCAGCCGCGCGGGGGAGGGGACGAGCAGTACTTC